This TCR gamma chain was captured by sequencing in a study of Vγ9Vδ2 T cells in congenital toxoplasmosis (dated by TCRdb to about 2021). Concerning the study at large: To diagnose congenital toxoplasmosis, IgG, IgM and IgA serology, Western blot and an in-house interferon-gamma release assay were used. This study compared the CDR3 repertoires of the gamma and delta chains in sorted blood gammadelta T cells from congenitally T. gondii-infected infants versus uninfected infants. Repertoire sequencing was done on samples from infants at 2 months after birth and at 1 year of age. TCR sequencing was performed on about five infected and approximately 11 uninfected infants at 2 months and on 3 infected and 4 uninfected infants at 1 year. Overall study results and their limits: In approximately 2-month-old infants, germline-encoded fetal-type TRDV2 CDR3 sequences seemed to be more common in infected than in uninfected infants, which suggests a footprint of in utero expansion. Repertoire differences between infected and uninfected infants were less clear at 1 year of age than at 2 months. Two months was the earliest age with enough suitable sample material for TCR repertoire analysis, so newborn repertoires were not sequenced. Compared with uninfected infants, infected infants at 2 months appeared to have fewer N additions in their TRGV9 and TRDV2 CDR3s, and this was especially true for TRDV2-TRDJ1 sequences. Both infected and uninfected infants showed a high prevalence of a public TRGV9 clonotype.

Details on this clone: Its antigen specificity is not known. One end of the junction does not line up with germline, which may come from a read error.

The same treatment, consisting of spiramycin and/or pyrimethamine plus sulfadiazine plus folinic acid, was given to mothers of infected and uninfected infants alike. Every infant, whether infected or uninfected, was delivered at term after more than 37 weeks of gestation. About 1,000 uL of blood was processed into PBMCs by Lymphoprep gradient centrifugation, then cryopreserved in liquid nitrogen and shipped to Belgium. Thawed PBMCs were labeled with Zombie NIR viability dye and stained with CD3, TCR gammadelta, Vgamma9 and Vdelta2 antibodies. Sorting of CD3+ TCRgammadelta+ T cells was performed on a FACSAria III, with a mean purity of approximately 98%. The RNeasy Micro Kit was used to isolate RNA from about 9,000 sorted gammadelta T cells per sample. Each infant was born to a mother who had been enrolled with a primary T. gondii infection during pregnancy. Peripheral blood was collected from the infants at an outpatient microbiology and virology center in Pavia, Italy.

From the cysteine through the phenylalanine, the CDR3 covers 14 amino acids. Only the CDR3 region is kept as DNA, spanning 42 bases read in frame from base 1. The CDR1 and CDR2 encoded by the germline V gene (reference sequence) are GITISATS and ISYDGTV. cDNA was generated in one tube by template-switch reverse transcription with TRGC- and TRDC-specific primers, using SuperScript II. The TRGC primer was designed so that it would bind both of the constant genes TRGC1 and TRGC2. The KAPA Real-Time Library Amplification Kit was used for TRG and TRD amplification, and AMPure XP bead purification was performed between steps. Index PCR with the Nextera XT Index Kit was used to attach Illumina sequencing adapters. Sequencing of TRG and TRD amplicons was performed on an Illumina MiSeq with the V2 300 kit, and 150 bp paired-end reads were generated. The original pipeline was this. Read quality was checked with FastQC version 0.11.8 before further analysis. With MiXCR version 3.0.3, reads were aligned to GenBank TRG or TRD reference genes and CDR3 sequences were built. MiXCR defaults were kept, except that TRDD gene segments were assembled using 3 rather than 5 consecutive nucleotides. N additions, CDR3 length, J segment length and clonotype sharing between samples were all calculated using VDJtools version 1.2.1. CDR3 sequences that were out of frame or contained stop codons were removed from the analysis. Infant repertoires were assessed for overlap with previously published fetal, cord blood and adult blood Vgamma9Vdelta2 repertoires. TCRdb recomputed clones from the public reads with CATT; identical DNA rows were then combined. These V and J calls originate from TCRdb's pipeline instead of the authors' own analysis. The sample profile shows 300 to 400 gamma-chain clones; more than 50% of them were found once. The ten top clones hold over 45% of the sample.

The chain is assembled from TRGV9 and TRGJP. Sequenced: gamma-delta T cells from blood. The receptor comes from a child younger than 10 born to a mother with Toxoplasma gondii infection during pregnancy, either congenitally infected or uninfected (not recorded which). The CDR3 region reads CALWEVQELGKKVF. DNA sequence: TGTGCCTTGTGGGAGGTGCAAGAGTTGGGCAAAAAAGTGTTC.